The present TCR beta chain was sequenced within a study of T cell responses to AZD1222 COVID-19 vaccine. The CDR3 has 17 residues. The V and J ends lost 4 bases and 8 bases, in that order; junction bases with no gene match: 13. Germline V CDR1 and CDR2: MNHEY, SVGEGT. The protocol was immunoSEQ multiplex PCR, while the TCRdb copy is restricted to in-frame clones and leaves out a portion. The sample yields 150,000 to 200,000 clones, 85% to 95% seen once. This sequence joins TRBV6-2 or TRBV6-3 and TRBJ2-1, with 11 positions matching TRBD2. The clonotype comes from an adult in good health. This specimen was peripheral blood, taken on day 0 of AZD1222 vaccination. This CDR3 is CASSFRTSGSFGDEQFF. DNA of the CDR3: TGTGCCAGCAGTTTCCGGACTAGCGGGTCCTTTGGGGATGAGCAGTTCTTC.